These 26 T cell receptor beta chains were all obtained from the same sample, sequenced in a study of regulatory T cells in long-lasting Graves disease. The TCR beta library used iRepertoire HTBI primers with Arm-PCR amplification of CDR3. Using its own MiXCR run on the multiplex PCR reads, TCRdb lists one record per CDR3 protein. The data contain 450,000 or so distinct CDR3 sequences, 20% of them singletons. Time point given: persistent/refractory GD, antithyroid drugs over 5 years with positive TRAb. PBMC RNA served as the TCR library source. Sequences were derived from peripheral blood mononuclear cells (PBMCs), sampled when the disease was refractory, from a patient treated with antithyroid drugs. The receptors here all came from a female donor with Graves disease.

At least ten counts were recorded for this clonotype. This chain joins TRBV5-4 and TRBJ2-7; no clear D gene. CDR1 is SGHNT and CDR2 is YYREEE in the germline V gene (reference sequence). The CDR3 extends over 14 amino acids. V dropped 0 bases and J dropped 2 bases, with 9 bases sitting between them. The CDR3: CASSLEGNPYEQYF. CDR3 DNA: TGTGCCAGCAGCTTGGAAGGGAACCCCTACGAGCAGTACTTC.

This clonotype was counted a few times. The CDR3, as DNA: TGCAGTGCTAGAGTGCTGAACCGCACAGATACGCAGTATTTT. Its translation is CSARVLNRTDTQYF. The chain employs TRBV20-1 and TRBJ2-3, with D uncertain. The germline V gene encodes CDR1 DFQATT and CDR2 SNEGSKA (reference sequence). Trimming stripped 1 base from V and 1 base from J, with 9 bases between. This CDR3 is 14 amino acids long.

The CDR3 loop is CASSYGGGISYEQYF. CDR3 in DNA: TGTGCCAGCAGTTACGGGGGAGGGATCTCCTACGAGCAGTACTTC. The V and J genes are TRBV6-5 and TRBJ2-7, with TRBD2 identical over 7 bases. Germline-derived CDR1 and CDR2 are MNHEY and SVGAGI. The CDR3 totals 15 residues. V shed 2 bases and J 0 bases; nucleotides not matched to a gene: 4.

This clonotype was seen more than once but under ten times. V is TRBV6-1 and J is TRBJ2-7, with D perhaps matching TRBD2 (5 bases). This CDR3 spans 12 amino acids. Trimming took off 10 bases at V and 3 bases at J, with 13 bases between the two ends. Germline loops: CDR1 MNHNS, CDR2 SASEGT. The DNA for the CDR3 is TGTGCCATTTCCGGGCGGGTCTACGAGCAGTACTTC. It specifies CAISGRVYEQYF.

This chain joins TRBV3-1 and TRBJ1-2; no clear D gene. This CDR3 is 15 amino acids long. In germline, CDR1 is LGHDT, CDR2 YNNKEL (reference sequence). V lost 4 bases and J 6 bases, leaving 18 bases between the germline ends. The CDR3, as DNA: TGTGCCAGCAGCCCCAAGGCCCGCACCAACAATGGCTACACCTTC. Its protein is CASSPKARTNNGYTF. Drawing the rest from reference TRBV3-1 and TRBJ1-2, the complete variable domain is DTAVSQTPKYLVTQMGNDKSIKCEQNLGHDTMYWYKQDSKKFLKIMFSYNNKELIINETVPNRFSPKSPDKAHLNLHINSLELGDSAVYFCASSPKARTNNGYTFGSGTRLTVV.

The V and J genes are TRBV7-2 and TRBJ2-3; no firm D call. Per germline, CDR1 SGHTA and CDR2 FQGNSA. The V end was cut by 6 bases, the J end by 2 bases, with 6 bases between. CDR3 size: 12 residues. CDR3: CASRADTDTQYF. CDR3 coding DNA: TGTGCCAGCAGGGCGGACACAGATACGCAGTATTTT.

This clonotype was seen repeatedly, ten times or more. The chain uses TRBV12-3 or TRBV12-4 and TRBJ1-2, with D possibly TRBD1 on 6 matching bases. CDR3 length equals 15 residues. V lost 5 bases, J lost 5 bases, and 18 bases lay in between. CDR3 sequence reads: CASSPMGLGGYGYTF. In DNA form, the CDR3 reads TGTGCCAGCAGTCCAATGGGGTTAGGGGGGTATGGCTACACCTTC.

This clonotype was picked up many times. The rearrangement uses TRBV14 and TRBJ2-5; D call uncertain. Germline lookup yields CDR1 SGHDN and CDR2 FVKESK. The CDR3 has 13 residues. Between the trimmed V and J ends, which lost 3 bases and 0 bases, there was a span of 5 bases. CDR3 coding DNA: TGTGCCAGCAGCCAGGAGAACCAAGAGACCCAGTACTTC. Translation: CASSQENQETQYF.

Ten or more counts support this clonotype. The V and J genes are TRBV11-2 and TRBJ2-2; D may be TRBD1 (6 bases). Germline values: CDR1 SGHAT, CDR2 FQNNGV. The CDR3 consists of 17 residues. The V gene lost 4 bases and the J gene lost 3 bases, with 18 bases spanning the gap. CDR3 sequence: CASSSGEGTPDTGELFF. CDR3 bases: TGTGCCAGCAGCTCCGGCGAAGGGACACCTGACACCGGGGAGCTGTTTTTT.

This clonotype was counted at least ten times. V is TRBV27 and J is TRBJ1-2, with 9 bases matching TRBD1. This CDR3 contains 14 residues. The germline V gene has CDR1 MNHEY and CDR2 SMNVEV (reference sequence). V was clipped by 4 bases and J by 5 bases; unmatched bases: 5. CDR3 sequence reads: CASSSQGAGYGYTF. CDR3 DNA: TGTGCCAGCAGTTCACAGGGGGCGGGGTATGGCTACACCTTC.

This clonotype was counted at least ten times. The rearrangement joins TRBV3-1 to TRBJ1-2; 7 nucleotides align to TRBD1. V was clipped by 0 bases and J by 7 bases; unmatched bases: 5. The germline V gene encodes CDR1 LGHDT and CDR2 YNNKEL (reference sequence). The CDR3 consists of 14 residues. The CDR3 coding sequence is TGTGCCAGCAGCCAAGAAAGAGGGGGCTCTGGCTACACCTTC. It encodes CASSQERGGSGYTF.

This clonotype was detected many times. The V call is TRBV6-5, the J call TRBJ2-5; D gene uncertain. CDR1 is MNHEY, CDR2 SVGAGI, per germline. The V gene lost 3 bases and the J gene lost 2 bases, with 13 bases spanning the gap. This CDR3 has 15 amino acids. CDR3 amino acids: CASSYWVVGQETQYF. The CDR3 DNA follows: TGTGCCAGCAGTTATTGGGTAGTTGGACAAGAGACCCAGTACTTC.

This clonotype was counted only a few times. The chain is built from TRBV6-2 or TRBV6-3 and TRBJ1-2; the match to TRBD1 covers 7 bases. CDR3 length: 13 residues. V was clipped by 4 bases and J by 6 bases; unmatched bases: 5. Germline V CDR1 and CDR2: MNHEY, SVGEGT. CDR3 coding DNA: TGTGCCAGCAGTTCGACAGGGTTAGATGGCTACACCTTC. Translating it yields CASSSTGLDGYTF.

Concerning this clonotype: A read error may explain this, as a much larger clone is one base away. The rearrangement joins TRBV28 to TRBJ1-4, with D maybe TRBD1 (6 bases). Germline assignment: CDR1 MDHEN and CDR2 SYDVKM. The CDR3 runs to 16 residues. The CDR3 sequence is CAGSSGQFATNEKLFF. CDR3 coding DNA: TGTGCCGGCAGTTCCGGACAGTTTGCAACTAATGAAAAACTGTTTTTT.

The chain couples TRBV9 to TRBJ1-5; D possibly corresponds to TRBD1 (5 bases). V shed 4 bases and J shed 10 bases, with 18 bases lying between them. The CDR3 runs 14 residues. CDR1 and CDR2 (germline): SGDLS, YYNGEE. The CDR3 DNA is TGTGCCAGCAGCCCGACGGCCTCCAGGGTACCCCAGCATTTT. Translated: CASSPTASRVPQHF.

The rearrangement uses TRBV27 and TRBJ1-5; 9 nucleotides match TRBD1. Germline CDR1 reads MNHEY; CDR2 reads SMNVEV (reference sequence). V was pared by 11 bases and J by 4 bases, with 15 bases of the junction left unmatched. The CDR3 totals 16 residues. CDR3 nucleotide sequence: TGTGCCGGCGCGAAACGAACCGGGACAGGGAATCAGCCCCAGCATTTT. It encodes CAGAKRTGTGNQPQHF.

This clonotype was detected ten times or more. The V gene is TRBV24-1, the J gene TRBJ2-7; possibly TRBD1 for D (5 bases). CDR1 and CDR2 from the germline V gene are KGHDR and SFDVKD. There are 13 residues in the CDR3. Deletions cut 0 bases from V and 4 bases from J, with 6 bases between. The CDR3, as DNA: TGTGCCACCAGTGATTTGCAGGGTTACGAGCAGTACTTC. Protein: CATSDLQGYEQYF.

The table lists this clonotype with many counts. The V and J genes are TRBV2 and TRBJ1-1, with D perhaps TRBD1 (6 bases). The V gene lost 4 bases and the J gene lost 10 bases, with 16 bases spanning the gap. CDR1 and CDR2 (germline): SNHLY, FYNNEI. The CDR3 is made up of 13 amino acids. The CDR3 DNA reads as TGTGCCAGCAGTGGCGGGGGGGGCGGAGGAGCTTTCTTT. It translates to CASSGGGGGGAFF.

This clonotype was counted only a few times. The chain carries TRBV6-1 and TRBJ2-2; TRBD1 aligns across 9 bases. CDR1 and CDR2 (germline): MNHNS, SASEGT. The ends lost 6 bases at V and 4 bases at J; junction bases unmatched: 6. The CDR3 runs to 15 residues. This chain's CDR3 is CASSAGTGITGELFF. In nucleotides, the CDR3 is TGTGCCAGCAGCGCGGGGACAGGGATCACCGGGGAGCTGTTTTTT.

CDR3 sequence reads: CASSLGGTGVYDEQYF. The CDR3 DNA reads as TGTGCCAGCAGCTTAGGCGGGACAGGGGTTTACGACGAGCAGTACTTC. The V gene is TRBV13, the J gene TRBJ2-7; 10 nucleotides agree with TRBD1. The CDR3 totals 16 residues. J was trimmed by 5 bases and V by 0 bases; bases with no gene match: 7. Per germline, CDR1 PRHDT and CDR2 FYEKMQ (reference sequence). Drawing the rest from reference TRBV13 and TRBJ2-7, the complete variable domain is AAGVIQSPRHLIKEKRETATLKCYPIPRHDTVYWYQQGPGQDPQFLISFYEKMQSDKGSIPDRFSAQQFSDYHSELNMSSLELGDSALYFCASSLGGTGVYDEQYFGPGTRLTVT.

This CDR3 is CASSHPPGSVSYNEQFF. The CDR3 nucleotides are TGTGCCAGCAGCCACCCTCCGGGAAGCGTGTCATACAATGAGCAGTTCTTC. J is TRBJ2-1 and V is TRBV14; D perhaps matches TRBD2 (5 bases). The germline V gene has CDR1 SGHDN and CDR2 FVKESK. With 3 bases removed from V and 4 bases from J, the gap between germline ends came to 19 bases. The CDR3 consists of 17 residues.

The chain recombines TRBV4-2 with TRBJ1-1; D unclear. V was clipped by 0 bases and J by 4 bases, with 12 bases between them. The germline V gene encodes CDR1 LGHNA and CDR2 YNFKEQ. The CDR3 is 15 residues long. For the CDR3, the DNA is TGTGCCAGCAGCCAAGAACAGCGGGATGGCACTGAAGCTTTCTTT. Translation gives CASSQEQRDGTEAFF.

At least ten counts were recorded for this clonotype. The chain combines TRBV6-5 with TRBJ2-5; D unclear. CDR1 is MNHEY and CDR2 is SVGAGI in the germline V gene. The CDR3 length is 13 residues. The V gene lost 1 base and the J gene lost 4 bases, with 7 bases spanning the gap. This chain's CDR3 is CASSYWGAETQYF. The CDR3, as DNA: TGTGCCAGCAGTTACTGGGGTGCAGAGACCCAGTACTTC.

Ten or more counts support this clonotype. The chain has TRBV5-1 and TRBJ2-6, with 11 bases identical to TRBD1. CDR3 length: 16 amino acids. CDR1 is SGHRS, CDR2 YFSETQ, per germline. J gave up 3 bases and V 3 bases, and 2 bases lay outside the gene matches. The CDR3 nucleotides read TGCGCCAGCAGCTGGGACAGGGGGTTTGGGGCCAACGTCCTGACTTTC. It encodes CASSWDRGFGANVLTF.

This clonotype was detected a few times. V is TRBV18 and J is TRBJ2-5, with 8 nucleotides matching TRBD1. V shed 1 base and J 3 bases; nucleotides not matched to a gene: 7. The CDR3 has 16 residues. Germline V gene data show CDR1 as KGHSH and CDR2 as LQKENI. The CDR3 protein is CASSPLTGGKEETQYF. DNA for the CDR3: TGTGCCAGCTCACCACTAACAGGGGGGAAAGAAGAGACCCAGTACTTC. Supplemented by reference TRBV18 and TRBJ2-5, the full variable domain reads NAGVMQNPRHLVRRRGQEARLRCSPMKGHSHVYWYRQLPEEGLKFMVYLQKENIIDESGMPKERFSAEFPKEGPSILRIQQVVRGDSAAYFCASSPLTGGKEETQYFGPGTRLLVL.

The sample holds many counts of this clonotype. The V gene is TRBV28, the J gene TRBJ1-2; weak D call: TRBD1 (5 bases). Germline assignment: CDR1 MDHEN and CDR2 SYDVKM. This CDR3 is 17 amino acids long. Trimming took off 5 bases at V and 8 bases at J, with 27 bases between the two ends. The CDR3 DNA reads as TGTGCCAGCAGTCCCAATGGGGCAGGGATGGGGTCCCGAGGCTACACCTTC. Translation gives CASSPNGAGMGSRGYTF.